The 20 T cell receptor beta chains below all came from one sample that was sequenced in a study of T-cell reconstitution after alpha-beta-depleted transplantation in children. During its preparation, the TCRbeta library received unique molecular identifiers. Via MiXCR, TCRdb re-called the PCR reads, giving one row per CDR3 protein. The table lists fewer than 400,000 distinct CDR3 sequences, roughly 22% of them singletons. Sequenced here: PBMCs from the stem cell graft donor, sampled from the stem cell graft. The receptors originated from a human donor who donated a stem cell graft to a child with acute myeloid leukemia.

The chain combines TRBV12-3 or TRBV12-4 with TRBJ2-1, with 8 bases identical to TRBD2. V lost 6 bases to trimming and J lost 6 bases; unmatched junction nucleotides: 7. The CDR3 is 14 residues long. The DNA of the CDR3 is TGTGCCAGCAGGAAACTAGCGGCCCCCAATGAGCAGTTCTTC. Its translation is CASRKLAAPNEQFF.

The V gene is TRBV6-8, the J gene TRBJ1-2; D gene ambiguous. CDR3 length equals 10 residues. The V and J ends lost 10 bases and 8 bases respectively, with 11 bases between them. Germline CDR1 and CDR2: MNHGY and SAAAGT. For the CDR3, the DNA is TGTGCCACGCCAAGGAAGGGCTACACCTTC. Its protein product is CATPRKGYTF.

This clonotype appeared many times. V gene TRBV29-1 combines with J gene TRBJ2-1; 9 bases are a match to TRBD2. Germline loops: CDR1 SQVTM, CDR2 ANQGSEA. V lost 4 bases and J lost 5; bases outside the gene matches: 3. The CDR3 runs 13 residues. The CDR3 DNA is TGCAGCGTTGCGCTAGCGGGAAACAATGAGCAGTTCTTC. Translated, it gives CSVALAGNNEQFF.

There are a few counts of this clonotype. The chain joins TRBV9 to TRBJ2-7; 8 bases map to TRBD2. Per germline, CDR1 SGDLS and CDR2 YYNGEE. There are 16 residues in the CDR3. Losses at the gene ends were 4 bases for V and 2 bases for J; bases not matched to a gene: 11. The CDR3 DNA reads TGTGCCAGCAGCTTCTACCCGGGACTAGATCCCTACGAGCAGTACTTC. Its translation is CASSFYPGLDPYEQYF.

This chain links TRBV15 with TRBJ2-7; D uncertain. Looked up from germline, CDR1 is LNHNV and CDR2 is YYDKDF (reference sequence). This CDR3 has 17 amino acids. The V end was cut by 0 bases, the J end by 5 bases, with 20 bases between. CDR3 coding DNA: TGTGCCACCAGCAGAGATCGATTCTCTCAAAGGGCCAACGAGCAGTACTTC. It specifies CATSRDRFSQRANEQYF.

This clonotype occurred many times. V is TRBV10-3 and J is TRBJ2-2, with D possibly matching TRBD2 (6 bases). This CDR3 spans 17 amino acids. The ends were cut back, 10 bases at V and 5 bases at J, with 26 bases in the middle. Germline values: CDR1 ENHRY, CDR2 SYGVKD. CDR3 protein: CATRWAAAGPWTGELFF. The CDR3 DNA follows: TGTGCCACCCGCTGGGCCGCGGCGGGACCGTGGACCGGGGAGCTGTTTTTT.

This clonotype has just a few counts. The chain recombines TRBV12-3 or TRBV12-4 with TRBJ1-4, with TRBD1 as a possible D gene (5 bases). CDR3 length: 14 residues. The germline V and J ends were trimmed by 3 bases and 4 bases, with 9 bases remaining between them. CDR3 sequence: CASSFQGLNEKLFF. The CDR3 coding sequence is TGTGCCAGCAGTTTCCAGGGTCTTAATGAAAAACTGTTTTTT.

The V and J genes are TRBV5-1 and TRBJ2-3, with a weak D call TRBD1 (6 bases). With 0 bases removed from V and 1 base from J, the gap between germline ends came to 9 bases. The CDR3 has 15 residues. Germline values: CDR1 SGHRS, CDR2 YFSETQ. Here the CDR3 DNA reads TGCGCCAGCAGCTTGGAAAACAGGGGCACAGATACGCAGTATTTT. This encodes CASSLENRGTDTQYF.

The chain recombines TRBV15 with TRBJ2-7; TRBD2 might be the D (6 bases). V lost 0 bases, J lost 4 bases, and 10 bases lay in between. CDR1 and CDR2 (germline): LNHNV, YYDKDF (reference sequence). The CDR3 extends over 14 amino acids. The CDR3 reads CATSRDLGGYEQYF. DNA for the CDR3: TGTGCCACCAGCAGAGATCTTGGAGGGTACGAGCAGTACTTC.

This chain uses TRBV5-4 with TRBJ1-5; D unclear. The length of the CDR3 is 16 residues. The V gene lost 0 bases and the J gene lost 1 base, with 11 bases spanning the gap. Germline V gene data show CDR1 as SGHNT and CDR2 as YYREEE (reference sequence). CDR3 coding DNA: TGTGCCAGCAGCTTGGTAACAGCCGGCAGCAATCAGCCCCAGCATTTT. Its protein is CASSLVTAGSNQPQHF.

The chain recombines TRBV7-9 with TRBJ2-1; no clear D gene. Germline-derived CDR1 and CDR2 are SEHNR and FQNEAQ (reference sequence). There are 12 residues in the CDR3. The V gene lost 5 bases and the J gene lost 10 bases, with 12 bases spanning the gap. CDR3 nucleotides: TGTGCCAGCAGCGCTCTCATATGGGAGCAGTTCTTC. This encodes CASSALIWEQFF.

The chain employs TRBV4-2 and TRBJ2-5; TRBD2 is a possible D gene (7 bases). CDR3 length equals 17 residues. V was cut by 1 base and J by 0 bases, with 15 bases left in between. Germline lookup yields CDR1 LGHNA and CDR2 YNFKEQ. The CDR3 is CASSQGIGGEYQETQYF. Written as DNA, the CDR3 is TGTGCCAGCAGCCAAGGGATAGGGGGGGAGTACCAAGAGACCCAGTACTTC.

This clonotype has just one count. V is TRBV7-3 and J is TRBJ2-1, with TRBD2 as a possible D gene (5 bases). Germline V gene lookup returns CDR1 SGHTA and CDR2 FQGTGA. V was pared by 2 bases and J by 8 bases, with 13 bases between. The length of the CDR3 is 14 residues. The CDR3 DNA reads TGTGCCAGCAGCTTAGGTAGCGACCGGGATGAGCAGTTCTTC. This encodes CASSLGSDRDEQFF.

The chain carries TRBV5-1 and TRBJ2-3; 8 bases are shared with TRBD1. The junction had 6 bases not matched to a gene; V was cut back by 4 bases and J by 2 bases. CDR1 is SGHRS, CDR2 YFSETQ, per germline. The CDR3 sequence is 15 residues long. The CDR3 DNA reads TGCGCCAGCAGCGCCCAGGGGGCACACACAGATACGCAGTATTTT. As protein: CASSAQGAHTDTQYF.

This clonotype was picked up one time. The CDR3 protein is CASNGPGTGMKEDSGTDTQYF. DNA for the CDR3: TGTGCCAGCAACGGACCCGGGACAGGGATGAAAGAGGACTCCGGCACAGATACGCAGTATTTT. The chain combines TRBV6-2 or TRBV6-3 with TRBJ2-3; 9 bases agree with TRBD1. V dropped 7 bases and J dropped 1; count of bases not matched to a gene: 24. The CDR3 length is 21 residues. The germline V gene encodes CDR1 MNHEY and CDR2 SVGEGT.

The chain employs TRBV29-1 and TRBJ1-1; 8 bases map to TRBD1. Trimming took 7 bases from V and 3 from J; bases not matched to a gene: 7. The CDR3 covers 13 residues. Per the germline V gene, CDR1 is SQVTM and CDR2 is ANQGSEA. The CDR3 bases are TGCAGCGCTGTACAGGGGGTGGACACTGAAGCTTTCTTT. Protein sequence: CSAVQGVDTEAFF. Together with reference TRBV29-1 and TRBJ1-1, the CDR3 gives the full variable domain: SAVISQKPSRDICQRGTSLTIQCQVDSQVTMMFWYRQQPGQSLTLIATANQGSEATYESGFVIDKFPISRPNLTFSTLTVSNMSPEDSSIYLCSAVQGVDTEAFFGQGTRLTVV.

This clonotype was seen only a few times. V usage is TRBV30 and J usage is TRBJ1-1; D uncertain. Germline V gene sequence: CDR1 GTSNPN, CDR2 SVGIG (reference sequence). V was cut by 3 bases and J by 6 bases, with 14 bases left in between. The CDR3 is 13 amino acids. The CDR3 protein is CAWRSEVYSEAFF. CDR3 nucleotides: TGTGCCTGGAGGAGTGAGGTATATTCTGAAGCTTTCTTT.

The gene calls are TRBV6-5 and TRBJ1-1; the D gene is possibly TRBD1 (5 bases). The CDR3 consists of 16 residues. The germline V gene has CDR1 MNHEY and CDR2 SVGAGI. V gave up 0 bases and J gave up 1 base, with 12 bases separating them. The CDR3, as DNA: TGTGCCAGCAGTTACTCGACAAGGACACCGAACACTGAAGCTTTCTTT. Encoded protein: CASSYSTRTPNTEAFF.

This clonotype was detected many times. The CDR3 region is CSAWGRGSYEQYF. The CDR3 DNA sequence: TGCAGCGCGTGGGGTAGGGGCTCCTACGAGCAGTACTTC. The J gene is TRBJ2-7, the V gene TRBV29-1; a weak D match, TRBD1 (5 bases). The V end was cut by 7 bases, the J end by 0 bases, with 13 bases between. The CDR3 extends over 13 amino acids. The germline V gene encodes CDR1 SQVTM and CDR2 ANQGSEA.

The chain carries TRBV4-3 and TRBJ2-4; a weak D match, TRBD2 (5 bases). Per germline, CDR1 LGHNA and CDR2 YSLEER. CDR3 length: 16 amino acids. V was trimmed by 0 bases and J by 3 bases, leaving 12 bases between them. The CDR3 spells CASSQDSSLGKNIQYF. CDR3 sequence (DNA): TGCGCCAGCAGCCAAGATTCTAGCCTCGGCAAAAACATTCAGTACTTC.